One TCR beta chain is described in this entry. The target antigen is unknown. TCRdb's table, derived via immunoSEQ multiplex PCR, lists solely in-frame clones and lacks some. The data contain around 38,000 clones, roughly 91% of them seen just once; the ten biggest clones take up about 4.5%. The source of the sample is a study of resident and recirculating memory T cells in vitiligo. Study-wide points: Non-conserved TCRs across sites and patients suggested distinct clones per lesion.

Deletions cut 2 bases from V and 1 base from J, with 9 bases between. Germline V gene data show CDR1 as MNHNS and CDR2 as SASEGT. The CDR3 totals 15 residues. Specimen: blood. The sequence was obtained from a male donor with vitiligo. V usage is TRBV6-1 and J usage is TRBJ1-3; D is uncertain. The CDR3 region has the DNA TGTGCCAGCAGTGAAATCTGGGCGTCTGGAAACACCATATATTTT. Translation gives CASSEIWASGNTIYF.